This TCR beta chain was identified in a study of shared clonotypes between healthy human individuals. Clones were sequenced by immunoSEQ multiplex PCR, and TCRdb holds only the in-frame ones, with some missing. The table has around 580,000 clones, 95% to 98% seen once. Positive CCR7 selection of CD45RO-negative cells yielded the naive CD8 cells, and terminally differentiated effector memory CD45RA+ cells were excluded. This CDR3 has 14 residues. Germline values: CDR1 LNHDA, CDR2 SQIVND (reference sequence). Trimming took 10 bases from V and 0 from J, leaving 13 bases between them. This sequence originates from a man in his thirties or forties in good health. This rearrangement joins TRBV19 to TRBJ1-5; no definite D call. Specimen: naive CD8+ T cells sorted from blood. The CDR3 nucleotides are TGTGCCACTAAGGGTTGGGATAGCAATCAGCCCCAGCATTTT. Its protein product is CATKGWDSNQPQHF.